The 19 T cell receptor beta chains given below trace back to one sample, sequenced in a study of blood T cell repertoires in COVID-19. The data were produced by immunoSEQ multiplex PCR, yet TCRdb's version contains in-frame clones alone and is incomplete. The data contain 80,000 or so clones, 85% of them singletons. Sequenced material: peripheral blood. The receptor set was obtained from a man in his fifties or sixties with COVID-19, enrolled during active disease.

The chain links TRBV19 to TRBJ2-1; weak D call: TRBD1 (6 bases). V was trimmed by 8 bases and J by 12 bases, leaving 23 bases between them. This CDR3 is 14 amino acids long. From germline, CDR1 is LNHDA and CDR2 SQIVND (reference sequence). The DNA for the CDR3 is TGTGCCAGTGGAGTGGGTTCGGACAGCTCGGGGCAGTTCTTC. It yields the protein CASGVGSDSSGQFF.

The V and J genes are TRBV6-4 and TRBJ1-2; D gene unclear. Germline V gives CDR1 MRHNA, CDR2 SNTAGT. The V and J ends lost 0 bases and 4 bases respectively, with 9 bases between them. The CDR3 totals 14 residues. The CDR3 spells CASSDSEALYGYTF. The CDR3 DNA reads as TGTGCCAGCAGTGACTCTGAGGCACTCTATGGCTACACCTTC.

The CDR3 DNA follows: TGTGCCAGCAGTCGGGACAGGGATTATAATTCACCCCTCCACTTT. It specifies CASSRDRDYNSPLHF. This sequence joins TRBV6-5 and TRBJ1-6, with TRBD1 matching 9 bases. There are 15 residues in the CDR3. Germline V lookup: CDR1 MNHEY, CDR2 SVGAGI. The V gene end was trimmed by 5 bases and the J gene end by 4 bases; junction bases not matched to a gene: 3.

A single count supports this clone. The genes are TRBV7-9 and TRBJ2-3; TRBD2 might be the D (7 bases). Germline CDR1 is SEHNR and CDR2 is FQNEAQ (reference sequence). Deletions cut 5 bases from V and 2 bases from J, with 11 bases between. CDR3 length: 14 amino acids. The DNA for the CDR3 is TGTGCCAGCAGCACCGGGGGGCCCACAGATACGCAGTATTTT. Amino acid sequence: CASSTGGPTDTQYF.

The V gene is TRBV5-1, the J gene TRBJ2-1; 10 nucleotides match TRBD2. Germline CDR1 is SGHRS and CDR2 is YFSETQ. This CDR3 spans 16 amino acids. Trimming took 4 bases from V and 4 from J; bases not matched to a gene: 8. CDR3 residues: CASSISGGAGYNEQFF. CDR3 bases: TGCGCCAGCAGCATCAGCGGGGGGGCCGGGTACAATGAGCAGTTCTTC.

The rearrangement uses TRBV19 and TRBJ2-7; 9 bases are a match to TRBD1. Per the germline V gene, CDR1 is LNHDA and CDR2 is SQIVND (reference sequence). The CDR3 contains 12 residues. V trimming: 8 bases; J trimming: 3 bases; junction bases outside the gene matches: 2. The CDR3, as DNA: TGTGCCAGTGGACAGGGGTTCTACGAGCAGTACTTC. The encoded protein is CASGQGFYEQYF.

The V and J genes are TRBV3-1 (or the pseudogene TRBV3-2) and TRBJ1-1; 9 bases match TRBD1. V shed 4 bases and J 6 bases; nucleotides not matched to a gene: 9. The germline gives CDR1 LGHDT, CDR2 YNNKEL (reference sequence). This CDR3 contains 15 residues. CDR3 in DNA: TGTGCCAGCAGCCTAGGGACAGGGCTTCTGCCTGAAGCTTTCTTT. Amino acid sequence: CASSLGTGLLPEAFF.

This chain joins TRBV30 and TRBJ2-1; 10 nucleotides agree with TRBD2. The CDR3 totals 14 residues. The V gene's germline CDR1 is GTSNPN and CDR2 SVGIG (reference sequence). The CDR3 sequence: CAYEREGRYNEQFF. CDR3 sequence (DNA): TGTGCATATGAGCGGGAGGGCCGGTACAATGAGCAGTTCTTC.

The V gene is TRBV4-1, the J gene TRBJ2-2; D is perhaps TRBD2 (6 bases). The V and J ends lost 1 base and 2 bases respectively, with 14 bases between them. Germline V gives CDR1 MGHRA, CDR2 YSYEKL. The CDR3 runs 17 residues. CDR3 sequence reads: CASSQVIGGLNTGELFF. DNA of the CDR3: TGCGCCAGCAGCCAAGTTATCGGAGGGCTAAACACCGGGGAGCTGTTTTTT.

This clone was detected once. The CDR3 sequence is CSVDPGDYGYTF. The CDR3, as DNA: TGCAGCGTTGATCCAGGGGATTATGGCTACACCTTC. The V call is TRBV29-1, the J call TRBJ1-2; D perhaps matches TRBD1 (6 bases). Between the trimmed V and J ends, which lost 3 bases and 5 bases, there was a span of 10 bases. The CDR3 sequence is 12 residues long. Per germline, CDR1 SQVTM and CDR2 ANQGSEA. The complete variable domain, with remaining parts taken from reference TRBV29-1 and TRBJ1-2, reads SAVISQKPSRDICQRGTSLTIQCQVDSQVTMMFWYRQQPGQSLTLIATANQGSEATYESGFVIDKFPISRPNLTFSTLTVSNMSPEDSSIYLCSVDPGDYGYTFGSGTRLTVV.

CDR3 DNA sequence: TGTGCCAGCAGTTACTCGTACAGACGCTCTGGAAACACCATATATTTT. This gives the protein CASSYSYRRSGNTIYF. The V gene is TRBV6-5, the J gene TRBJ1-3; D gene unclear. V was trimmed by 0 bases and J by 0 bases, leaving 9 bases between them. This CDR3 has 16 residues. The germline V gene encodes CDR1 MNHEY and CDR2 SVGAGI.

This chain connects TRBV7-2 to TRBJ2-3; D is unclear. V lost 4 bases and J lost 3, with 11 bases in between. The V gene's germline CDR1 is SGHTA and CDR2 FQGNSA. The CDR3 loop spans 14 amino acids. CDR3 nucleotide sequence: TGTGCCAGCAGCTACGGTTCCCCGACAGATACGCAGTATTTT. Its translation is CASSYGSPTDTQYF.

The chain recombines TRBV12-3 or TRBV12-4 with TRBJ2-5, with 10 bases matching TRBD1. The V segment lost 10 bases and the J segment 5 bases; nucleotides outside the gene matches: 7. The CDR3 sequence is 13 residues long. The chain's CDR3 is CATRQGARETQYF. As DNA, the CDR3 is TGTGCCACCAGACAGGGGGCGCGGGAGACCCAGTACTTC.

The CDR3 DNA reads as TGCGCCAGCAGCTTGTGGCAGATTAATGAAAAACTGTTTTTT. This codes for CASSLWQINEKLFF. J is TRBJ1-4 and V is TRBV5-1; D uncertain. Germline values: CDR1 SGHRS, CDR2 YFSETQ. This CDR3 has 14 residues. V lost 1 base to trimming and J lost 4 bases, with 8 bases between them.

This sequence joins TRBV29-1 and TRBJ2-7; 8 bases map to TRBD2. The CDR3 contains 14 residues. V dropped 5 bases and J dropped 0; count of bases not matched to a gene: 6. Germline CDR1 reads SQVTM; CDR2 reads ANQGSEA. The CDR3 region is CSVRSGGDSYEQYF. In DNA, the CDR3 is TGCAGCGTTCGAAGCGGGGGAGACTCCTACGAGCAGTACTTC.

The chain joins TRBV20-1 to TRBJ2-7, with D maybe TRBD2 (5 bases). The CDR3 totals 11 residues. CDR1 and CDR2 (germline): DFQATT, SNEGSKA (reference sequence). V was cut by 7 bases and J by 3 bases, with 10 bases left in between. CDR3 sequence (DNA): TGCAGTGTAAACCGGGACTACGAGCAGTACTTC. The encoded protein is CSVNRDYEQYF.

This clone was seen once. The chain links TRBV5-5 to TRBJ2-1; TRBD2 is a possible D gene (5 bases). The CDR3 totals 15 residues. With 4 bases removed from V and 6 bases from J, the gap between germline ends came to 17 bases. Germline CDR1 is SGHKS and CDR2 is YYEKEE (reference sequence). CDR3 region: CASSTHTRSGNEQFF. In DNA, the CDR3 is TGTGCCAGCAGCACCCATACTAGATCGGGCAATGAGCAGTTCTTC.

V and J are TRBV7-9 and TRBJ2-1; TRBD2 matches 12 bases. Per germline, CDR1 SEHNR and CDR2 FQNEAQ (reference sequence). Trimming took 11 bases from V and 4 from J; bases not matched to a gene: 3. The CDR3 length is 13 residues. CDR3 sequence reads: CAGTSGLYNEQFF. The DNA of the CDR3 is TGTGCCGGGACTAGCGGGCTTTACAATGAGCAGTTCTTC.

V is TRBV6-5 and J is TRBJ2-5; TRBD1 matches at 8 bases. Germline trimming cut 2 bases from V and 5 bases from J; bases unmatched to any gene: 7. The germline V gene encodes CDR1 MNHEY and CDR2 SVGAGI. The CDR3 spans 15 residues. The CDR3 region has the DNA TGTGCCAGCAGTTACCCCTCAGGGGGCGCGGAGACCCAGTACTTC. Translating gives CASSYPSGGAETQYF.